One and the same sample provided the 32 T cell receptor beta chains below, sequenced in a study of CD8 T cells in ankylosing spondylitis. Study conclusions and caveats: A TCR beta motif made of several highly homologous variants seemed typical of ankylosing spondylitis blood.

TCRdb used MiXCR to reprocess the 5' RACE reads, holding one entry per CDR3 protein. There are some 400,000 distinct CDR3 sequences in the sample; around 20% occur only once, and less than 20% lies in the top ten. These receptors have no known antigen. The sample was blood, either unsorted or a sorted T cell fraction (not recorded which). Receptor source: a male donor with ankylosing spondylitis.

V usage is TRBV29-1 and J usage is TRBJ1-5; 7 positions agree with TRBD1. In germline, CDR1 is SQVTM, CDR2 ANQGSEA. The CDR3 has 12 residues. The V and J ends lost 6 bases and 5 bases, in that order; junction bases with no gene match: 4. CDR3 protein: CSVRQGDQPQHF. The CDR3 region has the DNA TGCAGCGTCAGACAGGGCGATCAGCCCCAGCATTTT.

CDR3 nucleotides: TGCGCCAGCAGCTTGAGGACTAGCTCCTACTCCACAGATACGCAGTATTTT. Protein: CASSLRTSSYSTDTQYF. The gene calls are TRBV5-1 and TRBJ2-3, with 8 bases aligning to TRBD2. Germline V gives CDR1 SGHRS, CDR2 YFSETQ. V shed 1 base, J shed 2 bases, and the junction held 9 bases outside the gene matches. The CDR3 is made up of 17 amino acids.

This clonotype was counted only a few times. At one of its ends the junction is not consistent with the germline gene, which may arise from a read error. This rearrangement joins TRBV3-1 to TRBJ1-2, with a possible D match to TRBD1 (5 bases). The germline V gene encodes CDR1 LGHDT and CDR2 YNNKEL (reference sequence). The CDR3 loop spans 15 amino acids. Here the CDR3 DNA reads TGTGCCAGCAGCCCTGCCCCGGGACTAGTCCCGTCCCCCTCCTTC. Protein product: CASSPAPGLVPSPSF.

The table lists this clonotype with a few counts. V usage is TRBV3-1 and J usage is TRBJ1-1, with D unresolved. Trimming cost V 1 base and J 4 bases, with 10 bases left between them. This CDR3 is 14 amino acids long. Germline-derived CDR1 and CDR2 are LGHDT and YNNKEL (reference sequence). CDR3 sequence reads: CASSQGPEGTEAFF. In DNA form, the CDR3 reads TGTGCCAGCAGCCAAGGGCCTGAGGGCACTGAAGCTTTCTTT.

The table lists this clonotype with a few counts. J is TRBJ2-3 and V is TRBV3-1, with D possibly matching TRBD2 (6 bases). Germline V gene sequence: CDR1 LGHDT, CDR2 YNNKEL (reference sequence). Trimming took 4 bases from V and 4 from J, leaving 18 bases between them. This CDR3 has 16 residues. CDR3 in DNA: TGTGCCAGCAGCCGGTTTGTGGCTAGCGAGGCAGATACGCAGTATTTT. Translated, it gives CASSRFVASEADTQYF.

The chain links TRBV5-5 to TRBJ2-3, with a tentative D call TRBD2 (6 bases). V was cut by 0 bases and J by 2 bases, with 13 bases left in between. The germline CDR1 and CDR2 sequences are SGHKS and YYEKEE (reference sequence). The CDR3 has 16 residues. The CDR3, as DNA: TGTGCCAGCAGCTTGGGACGGGAGATAACCACAGATACGCAGTATTTT. This encodes CASSLGREITTDTQYF.

The sample holds a few counts of this clonotype. The J gene is TRBJ2-1, the V gene TRBV28, with unresolved D. The CDR3 sequence is 15 residues long. Germline V gives CDR1 MDHEN, CDR2 SYDVKM. Trimming left V 4 bases short and J 2 bases short, with 12 bases between. CDR3 sequence (DNA): TGTGCCAGCAGTTCAATTACCCCCACCTACAATGAGCAGTTCTTC. It specifies CASSSITPTYNEQFF.

This clonotype was detected only a few times. The chain has TRBV12-3 or TRBV12-4 and TRBJ2-5; D may be TRBD2 (5 bases). This CDR3 contains 14 residues. V lost 5 bases and J 2 bases, leaving 12 bases between the germline ends. In DNA form, the CDR3 reads TGTGCCAGCAGTCACTGGCAGCGGCAAGAGACCCAGTACTTC. This gives the protein CASSHWQRQETQYF.

This clonotype was recorded a few times. This chain uses TRBV12-3 or TRBV12-4 with TRBJ2-2; no definite D call. Between the trimmed V and J ends, which lost 6 bases and 1 base, there was a span of 12 bases. The CDR3 loop spans 15 amino acids. The CDR3: CASSLVSRNTGELFF. The CDR3 coding sequence is TGTGCCAGCAGCCTTGTTTCTCGGAACACCGGGGAGCTGTTTTTT.

This clonotype has just a few counts. The V and J genes are TRBV5-6 and TRBJ2-1, with D perhaps TRBD1 (5 bases). This CDR3 region has 14 residues. CDR1 SGHDT and CDR2 YYEEEE come from the germline V gene. Trimming shortened V by 4 bases and J by 4 bases, and 12 bases separated the two germline ends. The CDR3 protein is CASSRFDSYNEQFF. The CDR3 DNA sequence: TGTGCCAGCAGCAGATTCGACAGTTACAATGAGCAGTTCTTC.

This clonotype came up a few times. The chain couples TRBV5-1 to TRBJ2-1; D gene unclear. The germline V gene has CDR1 SGHRS and CDR2 YFSETQ. The V and J ends lost 6 bases and 4 bases respectively, with 5 bases between them. This CDR3 is 11 amino acids long. The CDR3, as DNA: TGCGCCAGCAAAGAGTACAATGAGCAGTTCTTC. Translated: CASKEYNEQFF.

In this sample, this clonotype turned up a few times. The chain has TRBV4-2 and TRBJ2-1, with 9 bases matching TRBD2. With 0 bases clipped from V and 5 bases from J, the junction kept 5 bases outside the gene matches. Germline CDR1 LGHNA, CDR2 YNFKEQ. This CDR3 has 16 residues. The CDR3 spells CASSQDRAGGDNEQFF. CDR3 nucleotides: TGTGCCAGCAGCCAAGATAGGGCGGGAGGGGACAATGAGCAGTTCTTC.

The gene calls are TRBV5-1 and TRBJ2-7, with 10 bases aligning to TRBD2. The CDR3 totals 17 residues. The trim removed 5 bases at V and 0 bases at J, leaving 11 bases unmatched. Looked up from germline, CDR1 is SGHRS and CDR2 is YFSETQ. In DNA, the CDR3 is TGCGCCAGCAGGAGGGGTTCGGCTAGCGGGAGCTCCTACGAGCAGTACTTC. The encoded protein is CASRRGSASGSSYEQYF.

There are a few counts of this clonotype. The chain links TRBV7-8 to TRBJ2-6; D unclear. CDR1 SGHVS and CDR2 FQNEAQ come from the germline V gene. The CDR3 sequence is 16 residues long. V dropped 1 base and J dropped 2 bases, with 9 bases sitting between them. In nucleotides, the CDR3 is TGTGCCAGCAGCTTAGTATTTAGGGCTGGGGCCAACGTCCTGACTTTC. Amino acid sequence: CASSLVFRAGANVLTF. Drawing the rest from reference TRBV7-8 and TRBJ2-6, the complete variable domain is GAGVSQSPRYKVAKRGQDVALRCDPISGHVSLFWYQQALGQGPEFLTYFQNEAQLDKSGLPSDRFFAERPEGSVSTLKIQRTQQEDSAVYLCASSLVFRAGANVLTFGAGSRLTVL.

This clonotype appeared many times. The chain uses TRBV20-1 and TRBJ2-2; D may be TRBD2 (6 bases). V lost 3 bases and J lost 4, with 12 bases in between. The germline V gene has CDR1 DFQATT and CDR2 SNEGSKA (reference sequence). This CDR3 has 14 residues. The CDR3 loop reads CSASGSVGTGELFF. In DNA, the CDR3 is TGCAGTGCTAGCGGGAGCGTTGGCACCGGGGAGCTGTTTTTT.

V and J are TRBV3-1 and TRBJ2-5; D gene ambiguous. Germline V gene sequence: CDR1 LGHDT, CDR2 YNNKEL (reference sequence). The ends were cut back, 4 bases at V and 5 bases at J, with 17 bases in the middle. The CDR3 sequence is 15 residues long. As DNA, the CDR3 is TGTGCCAGCAGCCCAGACGTTGGTTTTGAGGAGACCCAGTACTTC. Its protein is CASSPDVGFEETQYF.

The genes are TRBV12-3 or TRBV12-4 and TRBJ2-1, with D perhaps TRBD2 (6 bases). This CDR3 region has 15 residues. Trimming took off 5 bases at V and 8 bases at J, with 19 bases between the two ends. The CDR3 sequence is CASSRGMGVTHEQFF. In nucleotides, the CDR3 is TGTGCCAGCAGTCGGGGGATGGGAGTCACCCATGAGCAGTTCTTC.

This chain links TRBV7-2 with TRBJ1-1; 8 bases agree with TRBD1. The CDR3 has 16 amino acids. The germline V gene has CDR1 SGHTA and CDR2 FQGNSA. V lost 1 base, J lost 5 bases, and 9 bases stayed unmatched. The CDR3 spells CASSLGPGGAGTEAFF. The CDR3 nucleotides read TGTGCCAGCAGCTTAGGACCAGGGGGCGCGGGGACTGAAGCTTTCTTT.

This clonotype was seen a handful of times. The chain joins TRBV5-6 to TRBJ1-2; D ambiguous. Germline V CDR1 and CDR2: SGHDT, YYEEEE. CDR3 length: 12 amino acids. V gave up 2 bases and J gave up 8 bases, with 10 bases separating them. CDR3 in amino acids: CASSFSGTGYTF. CDR3 in DNA: TGTGCCAGCAGCTTTTCGGGCACCGGCTACACCTTC.

The chain carries TRBV9 and TRBJ2-2; no definite D call. The germline CDR1 and CDR2 sequences are SGDLS and YYNGEE. CDR3 length: 15 residues. Trimming left V 0 bases short and J 6 bases short, with 12 bases between. CDR3 sequence: CASSVASQVSGELFF. DNA of the CDR3: TGTGCCAGCAGCGTAGCTTCCCAGGTATCCGGGGAGCTGTTTTTT.

A few counts support this clonotype. V usage is TRBV5-1 and J usage is TRBJ2-7; 12 bases are shared with TRBD2. The V and J ends lost 4 bases and 7 bases, in that order; junction bases with no gene match: 9. CDR1 is SGHRS and CDR2 is YFSETQ in the germline V gene. The CDR3 covers 15 residues. The CDR3 nucleotides are TGCGCCAGCAGCCCGAGACTAGCGGGAGAGGGTGAGCAGTACTTC. The encoded protein is CASSPRLAGEGEQYF.

The chain employs TRBV20-1 and TRBJ2-3; 7 bases line up with TRBD1. The germline gives CDR1 DFQATT, CDR2 SNEGSKA (reference sequence). V lost 5 bases and J lost 2; bases outside the gene matches: 10. This CDR3 spans 15 amino acids. This CDR3 is CSAPREDRPTDTQYF. CDR3 DNA sequence: TGCAGTGCTCCAAGAGAGGACAGGCCCACAGATACGCAGTATTTT.

This chain joins TRBV18 and TRBJ1-4; 9 bases line up with TRBD1. CDR3 length equals 12 residues. The germline V gene encodes CDR1 KGHSH and CDR2 LQKENI. The trim removed 3 bases at V and 12 bases at J, leaving 2 bases unmatched. CDR3 sequence: CASSPGQGELFF. For the CDR3, the DNA is TGTGCCAGCTCACCGGGACAGGGAGAACTGTTTTTT. The complete variable domain, with remaining parts taken from reference TRBV18 and TRBJ1-4, reads NAGVMQNPRHLVRRRGQEARLRCSPMKGHSHVYWYRQLPEEGLKFMVYLQKENIIDESGMPKERFSAEFPKEGPSILRIQQVVRGDSAAYFCASSPGQGELFFGSGTQLSVL.

This clonotype was detected only a few times. The chain couples TRBV5-1 to TRBJ1-5; 9 bases map to TRBD1. The CDR3 sequence is 15 residues long. Germline V gene lookup returns CDR1 SGHRS and CDR2 YFSETQ. V dropped 7 bases and J dropped 1; count of bases not matched to a gene: 6. The CDR3 spells CASRKDRGSNQPQHF. The CDR3 DNA reads TGCGCCAGCCGGAAGGACAGGGGAAGCAATCAGCCCCAGCATTTT.

This clonotype was seen a few times. V is TRBV20-1 and J is TRBJ2-1; no firm D call. The CDR3 totals 12 residues. Germline CDR1 and CDR2: DFQATT and SNEGSKA (reference sequence). The V end was cut by 3 bases, the J end by 6 bases, with 9 bases between. CDR3 bases: TGCAGTGCTAGCCCGTTAGCCAATGAGCAGTTCTTC. Translated: CSASPLANEQFF.

This clonotype was counted only a few times. This rearrangement joins TRBV28 to TRBJ1-2; D gene unclear. The V and J ends lost 3 bases and 3 bases respectively, with 14 bases between them. Per germline, CDR1 MDHEN and CDR2 SYDVKM. This CDR3 contains 15 residues. CDR3 protein: CASSFGGRRYYGYTF. The DNA of the CDR3 is TGTGCCAGCAGTTTCGGTGGACGGCGATACTATGGCTACACCTTC.

This clonotype appeared a few times. The V call is TRBV20-1, the J call TRBJ2-2; the D is unclear. The V gene's germline CDR1 is DFQATT and CDR2 SNEGSKA (reference sequence). Deletions cut 0 bases from V and 8 bases from J, with 10 bases between. This CDR3 region has 13 residues. The CDR3 spells CSARDGTWGELFF. DNA of the CDR3: TGCAGTGCTAGAGATGGAACTTGGGGGGAGCTGTTTTTT.

This chain links TRBV7-9 with TRBJ2-2, with 13 bases identical to TRBD2. The junction had 7 bases not matched to a gene; V was cut back by 5 bases and J by 4 bases. The CDR3 loop spans 17 amino acids. Per germline, CDR1 SEHNR and CDR2 FQNEAQ (reference sequence). The CDR3 sequence is CASSPRTSGSVTGELFF. The DNA for the CDR3 is TGTGCCAGCAGCCCACGGACTAGCGGGAGCGTCACCGGGGAGCTGTTTTTT.

This clonotype was seen repeatedly, ten times or more. This chain connects TRBV11-2 to TRBJ2-1; D possibly matches TRBD1 or TRBD2 (5 bases each). This CDR3 spans 14 amino acids. V lost 3 bases, J lost 4 bases, and 10 bases lay in between. Germline CDR1 SGHAT, CDR2 FQNNGV. This CDR3 is CASSFQGGYNEQFF. The CDR3 DNA is TGTGCCAGCAGCTTTCAGGGCGGGTACAATGAGCAGTTCTTC.

In DNA, the CDR3 is TGCGCCAGCAGTGGGGTTTCAGGGACTGAAGCTTTCTTT. It encodes CASSGVSGTEAFF. The chain is built from TRBV10-2 and TRBJ1-1; possibly TRBD1 for D (5 bases). Germline CDR1 reads WSHSY; CDR2 reads SAAADI. This CDR3 is built from 13 residues. V was cut by 4 bases and J by 5 bases, with 11 bases left in between.

The chain uses TRBV5-1 and TRBJ2-1; D gene ambiguous. Germline assignment: CDR1 SGHRS and CDR2 YFSETQ. CDR3 length: 13 amino acids. Trimming pared 1 base from V and 5 bases from J, leaving 7 bases between. CDR3 DNA sequence: TGCGCCAGCAGCTTGTGGGCCGACAATGAGCAGTTCTTC. Its translation is CASSLWADNEQFF.

This clonotype has ten or more counts. The chain uses TRBV10-3 and TRBJ1-5; D is perhaps TRBD1 (5 bases). This CDR3 has 14 amino acids. V lost 5 bases and J lost 8, with 16 bases in between. Germline CDR1 and CDR2: ENHRY and SYGVKD. CDR3 sequence: CAISPGGGREPQHF. CDR3 nucleotide sequence: TGTGCCATCAGTCCCGGGGGAGGCCGTGAGCCCCAGCATTTT.